The rows below give T cell receptor beta chains drawn from one sample of a study of CDR3 diversity in severe acne. TCRdb ran MiXCR on the PCR reads and lists one entry per CDR3 protein. The sample lists about 100,000 distinct CDR3 sequences; about half were seen once. Specimen: blood. Source of these receptors: a male donor with acne. The CDR3 runs from the conserved cysteine through the conserved F or W. Each record gives: clone size, D gene, V gene, J gene, CDR3 DNA, CDR3 protein. A D gene is named only where the DNA matches it firmly. The listing skips clone size in some rows; elsewhere it reads once, few, many or a size class.

clone size: -
D gene: -
V gene: TRBV2
J gene: TRBJ2-7
CDR3 DNA: TGTGCCAGCATGGGAATCTCCTACGAGCAGTACTTC
CDR3 protein: CASMGISYEQYF

clone size: few
D gene: -
V gene: TRBV10-2
J gene: TRBJ1-2
CDR3 DNA: TGCGCCAGCAGTGACCCGGGACATCCCTCCGGCTACACCTTC
CDR3 protein: CASSDPGHPSGYTF

clone size: -
D gene: -
V gene: TRBV11-1
J gene: TRBJ1-1
CDR3 DNA: TGTGCCAGCAGCTTTGGGTTCACTGAAGCTTTCTTT
CDR3 protein: CASSFGFTEAFF

clone size: -
D gene: -
V gene: TRBV4-1
J gene: TRBJ2-2
CDR3 DNA: TGCGCCAGCAGCCAAGAAGGGGCAGGAACCGGGGAGCTGTTTTTT
CDR3 protein: CASSQEGAGTGELFF

clone size: -
D gene: TRBD1
V gene: TRBV2
J gene: TRBJ1-6
CDR3 DNA: TGTGCCAGCAGTAAATCCGGGACAGGGGGATCACCCCTCCACTTT
CDR3 protein: CASSKSGTGGSPLHF

clone size: few
D gene: -
V gene: TRBV6-6
J gene: TRBJ1-6
CDR3 DNA: TGTGCCAGCAGCCAAGGGCAGGGTTCACCCCTCCACTTT
CDR3 protein: CASSQGQGSPLHF

clone size: many
D gene: -
V gene: TRBV29-1
J gene: TRBJ2-1
CDR3 DNA: TGCAGCGGAAGGACTGATTACAATGAGCAGTTCTTC
CDR3 protein: CSGRTDYNEQFF

clone size: few
D gene: -
V gene: TRBV5-6
J gene: TRBJ2-6
CDR3 DNA: TGTGCCAGCAGCTTGGCCGACCACTCTGGGGCCAACGTCCTGACTTTC
CDR3 protein: CASSLADHSGANVLTF

clone size: few
D gene: -
V gene: TRBV25-1
J gene: TRBJ1-1
CDR3 DNA: TGTGCCAGCAGTGATTCTAACAGGGCCTTGAACACTGAAGCTTTCTTT
CDR3 protein: CASSDSNRALNTEAFF

clone size: -
D gene: TRBD2
V gene: TRBV29-1
J gene: TRBJ2-1
CDR3 DNA: TGCAGCGTGTCCCGACTAGCGGGAGGGCCCGGTGAGCAGTTCTTC
CDR3 protein: CSVSRLAGGPGEQFF